What follows are 9 T cell receptor beta chains derived from one specimen sequenced in a study of glioma-infiltrating T cells after dendritic cell vaccination. Profiled with immunoSEQ multiplex PCR; TCRdb holds only in-frame clones, not every one. Here the sample spans over 80,000 clones, roughly four fifths being singletons. Time point defined: after dendritic cell vaccination, including at tumor progression/relapse. Material: blood, obtained after dendritic cell vaccination. These receptors were taken from a human donor with glioblastoma.

The J gene is TRBJ2-5, the V gene TRBV19; D perhaps matches TRBD2 (5 bases). Trimming shortened V by 6 bases and J by 0 bases, and 8 bases separated the two germline ends. CDR3 length equals 13 residues. The V gene's germline CDR1 is LNHDA and CDR2 SQIVND (reference sequence). CDR3 loop: CASREGHQETQYF. The CDR3 DNA reads TGTGCCAGTAGAGAGGGTCACCAAGAGACCCAGTACTTC.

The J gene is TRBJ2-6, the V gene TRBV15; D might be TRBD2 (6 bases). The CDR3 length is 18 residues. The germline V gene encodes CDR1 LNHNV and CDR2 YYDKDF (reference sequence). Trimming took 3 bases from V and 0 from J, leaving 15 bases between them. As DNA, the CDR3 is TGTGCCACCAGCAGCCCCGGGACTCGAAACTCTGGGGCCAACGTCCTGACTTTC. It is translated as CATSSPGTRNSGANVLTF.

The chain has TRBV19 and TRBJ2-1, with D possibly matching TRBD1 (5 bases). V shed 7 bases and J shed 4 bases, with 17 bases lying between them. The germline CDR1 and CDR2 sequences are LNHDA and SQIVND (reference sequence). The CDR3 contains 15 residues. In DNA, the CDR3 is TGTGCCAGTAAGGTTCCGGAAGGGGAATACAATGAGCAGTTCTTC. Translating gives CASKVPEGEYNEQFF.

This clone was observed a handful of times. CDR3 bases: TGCAGCGTCCTCCTGGGCAACATGAACACTGAAGCTTTCTTT. Amino acids: CSVLLGNMNTEAFF. The V gene is TRBV29-1, the J gene TRBJ1-1; D is unresolved. The CDR3 runs to 14 residues. The V end lost 6 bases, the J end lost 0 bases, and 14 bases lay between the germline ends. CDR1 is SQVTM and CDR2 is ANQGSEA in the germline V gene. Variable domain in full (rest from reference TRBV29-1 and TRBJ1-1): SAVISQKPSRDICQRGTSLTIQCQVDSQVTMMFWYRQQPGQSLTLIATANQGSEATYESGFVIDKFPISRPNLTFSTLTVSNMSPEDSSIYLCSVLLGNMNTEAFFGQGTRLTVV.

This rearrangement joins TRBV5-4 to TRBJ2-7, with 7 bases lining up with TRBD1. Germline loops: CDR1 SGHNT, CDR2 YYREEE (reference sequence). The junction had 9 bases not matched to a gene; V was cut back by 4 bases and J by 2 bases. There are 15 residues in the CDR3. CDR3 in DNA: TGTGCCAGCAGCCGCCCGACCGGGACAGCCTACGAGCAGTACTTC. It encodes CASSRPTGTAYEQYF.

J is TRBJ1-4 and V is TRBV7-8; D gene ambiguous. The V end was cut by 5 bases, the J end by 5 bases, with 18 bases between. Germline values: CDR1 SGHVS, CDR2 FQNEAQ. The CDR3 is made up of 16 amino acids. The CDR3 protein is CASSLSSGYKNEKLFF. The CDR3 coding sequence is TGTGCCAGCAGCCTTAGTTCGGGGTACAAAAATGAAAAACTGTTTTTT.

V and J are TRBV4-1 and TRBJ2-2; D might be TRBD1 (5 bases). The CDR3 has 17 amino acids. The V gene's germline CDR1 is MGHRA and CDR2 YSYEKL. V was clipped by 5 bases and J by 0 bases, with 16 bases between them. The CDR3 coding sequence is TGCGCCAGCAGCGAAAGGGTAGTAGGGGCGAACACCGGGGAGCTGTTTTTT. The encoded protein is CASSERVVGANTGELFF.

The chain couples TRBV6-4 to TRBJ1-2, with 8 bases aligning to TRBD1. The germline V gene encodes CDR1 MRHNA and CDR2 SNTAGT. The CDR3 loop spans 15 amino acids. After removal of 6 bases from V and 1 base from J, the junction contained 7 bases not matched to a gene. CDR3 nucleotides: TGTGCCAGCAGACGAACAGGGGGAGATAACTATGGCTACACCTTC. It codes for CASRRTGGDNYGYTF.

J is TRBJ1-1 and V is TRBV7-3; TRBD1 might be the D (6 bases). Germline V gives CDR1 SGHTA, CDR2 FQGTGA. Between the trimmed V and J ends, which lost 2 bases and 3 bases, there was a span of 13 bases. This CDR3 is built from 15 residues. The CDR3 coding sequence is TGTGCCAGCAGCTTAGCGGGCGGGGGCTACACTGAAGCTTTCTTT. It codes for CASSLAGGGYTEAFF.